This TCR beta chain was obtained from a study of shared clonotypes between healthy human individuals. The repertoire was sequenced with immunoSEQ multiplex PCR; TCRdb's copy has only in-frame clones and lacks some. The sample consists of over a million clones, roughly 97% of them appearing once. CDR1 and CDR2 from the germline V gene are SGHNT and YYREEE (reference sequence). The CDR3 extends over 16 amino acids. The ends were cut back, 2 bases at V and 5 bases at J, with 20 bases in the middle. The genes are TRBV5-4 and TRBJ2-7; either TRBD1 or TRBD2 may supply D (6 bases each). The receptor was isolated from a man aged 25 to 40 in good health. What was sequenced was naive CD4+ T cells sorted from blood. Described subset: CD45RA+ positively selected. CDR3 amino acids: CASSFSTRPGGHEQYF. DNA of the CDR3: TGTGCCAGCAGCTTCTCGACCCGTCCCGGGGGCCACGAGCAGTACTTC.